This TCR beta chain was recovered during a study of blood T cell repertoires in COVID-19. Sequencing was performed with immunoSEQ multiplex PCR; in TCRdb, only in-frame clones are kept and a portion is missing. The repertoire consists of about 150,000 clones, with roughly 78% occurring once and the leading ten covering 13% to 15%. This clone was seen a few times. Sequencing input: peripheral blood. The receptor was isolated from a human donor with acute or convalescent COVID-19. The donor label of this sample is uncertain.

CDR3 protein: CASSIIAGGPSYEQYF. CDR3 nucleotides: TGTGCCAGCAGCATTATAGCGGGGGGCCCCTCCTACGAGCAGTACTTC. The rearrangement uses TRBV7-9 and TRBJ2-7, with TRBD2 matching 10 bases. Germline loops: CDR1 SEHNR, CDR2 FQNEAQ (reference sequence). J was trimmed by 0 bases and V by 5 bases; bases with no gene match: 7. This CDR3 contains 16 residues.